The 10 T cell receptor beta chains given below trace back to one sample, sequenced in a study of blood T cell repertoires in COVID-19. Some clones are missing from TCRdb's copy, which holds only in-frame ones; the method was immunoSEQ multiplex PCR. The repertoire includes fewer than 150,000 clones, 70% to 85% of them detected once, and roughly 10% sits in the top ten. Sequencing used peripheral blood. These receptors came from an elderly woman in a cohort sampled during active or convalescent COVID-19.

V usage is TRBV7-9 and J usage is TRBJ2-3; D ambiguous. With 1 base removed from V and 6 bases from J, the gap between germline ends came to 11 bases. The CDR3 has 14 amino acids. Per the germline V gene, CDR1 is SEHNR and CDR2 is FQNEAQ (reference sequence). The CDR3 reads CASSLDQGRDTQYF. In DNA, the CDR3 is TGTGCCAGCAGCTTAGATCAAGGCAGGGATACGCAGTATTTT. Complete variable domain (other parts from reference TRBV7-9 and TRBJ2-3): DTGVSQNPRHKITKRGQNVTFRCDPISEHNRLYWYRQTLGQGPEFLTYFQNEAQLEKSRLLSDRFSAERPKGSFSTLEIQRTEQGDSAMYLCASSLDQGRDTQYFGPGTRLTVL.

The chain joins TRBV18 to TRBJ2-5; TRBD1 agrees at 9 bases. Germline CDR1 KGHSH, CDR2 LQKENI. The CDR3 length is 15 residues. V lost 5 bases and J lost 1; bases outside the gene matches: 5. CDR3 bases: TGTGCCAGCTCAGCTCTACAGGGGGCCCAAGAGACCCAGTACTTC. Translating gives CASSALQGAQETQYF. The whole variable domain, filled in from reference TRBV18 and TRBJ2-5, reads NAGVMQNPRHLVRRRGQEARLRCSPMKGHSHVYWYRQLPEEGLKFMVYLQKENIIDESGMPKERFSAEFPKEGPSILRIQQVVRGDSAAYFCASSALQGAQETQYFGPGTRLLVL.

The V and J genes are TRBV3-1 (or the pseudogene TRBV3-2) and TRBJ2-5; TRBD2 agrees at 10 bases. Germline CDR1 reads LGHDT; CDR2 reads YNNKEL (reference sequence). V lost 1 base, J lost 5 bases, and 7 bases stayed unmatched. CDR3 size: 16 residues. Written as DNA, the CDR3 is TGTGCCAGCAGCCAAGTACCTACTAGCGGGGTGGAGACCCAGTACTTC. Amino acids: CASSQVPTSGVETQYF.

In this sample, this clone turned up once. The V gene is TRBV4-1, the J gene TRBJ1-1; 7 bases are a match to TRBD1. CDR1 MGHRA and CDR2 YSYEKL come from the germline V gene. CDR3 length equals 14 residues. V trimming: 3 bases; J trimming: 1 base; junction bases outside the gene matches: 2. Here the CDR3 DNA reads TGCGCCAGCAGCCAGGGACAGTCGAACACTGAAGCTTTCTTT. This sequence encodes CASSQGQSNTEAFF.

The genes are TRBV2 and TRBJ1-2; TRBD1 matches at 7 bases. V trimming: 6 bases; J trimming: 4 bases; junction bases outside the gene matches: 2. Germline V gives CDR1 SNHLY, CDR2 FYNNEI. CDR3 length equals 12 residues. The CDR3 DNA is TGTGCCAGCAGCCGACAGGGCTATGGCTACACCTTC. Amino acid sequence: CASSRQGYGYTF.

This clone turned up a few times. The V and J genes are TRBV28 and TRBJ2-2; maybe TRBD1 (6 bases). The V gene lost 5 bases and the J gene lost 2 bases, with 15 bases spanning the gap. The CDR3 contains 16 residues. Germline lookup yields CDR1 MDHEN and CDR2 SYDVKM. In DNA form, the CDR3 reads TGTGCCAGCAGTAGAAACGGCAGGGGCAACACCGGGGAGCTGTTTTTT. Its translation is CASSRNGRGNTGELFF.

This clone was observed once. The gene calls are TRBV6-5 and TRBJ1-2; TRBD1 matches 12 bases. In germline, CDR1 is MNHEY, CDR2 SVGAGI. With 7 bases clipped from V and 7 bases from J, the junction kept 10 bases outside the gene matches. CDR3 length equals 15 residues. This CDR3 is CASTPGTGGNLGYTF. For the CDR3, the DNA is TGTGCCAGCACGCCCGGGACAGGGGGCAACCTTGGCTACACCTTC.

The gene calls are TRBV7-8 and TRBJ2-6; a possible D gene is TRBD2 (6 bases). The CDR3 extends over 17 amino acids. Germline values: CDR1 SGHVS, CDR2 FQNEAQ. Trimming stripped 1 base from V and 4 bases from J, with 14 bases between. CDR3 sequence: CASSLGKWEDGANVLTF. The CDR3 DNA follows: TGTGCCAGCAGCTTAGGCAAATGGGAGGACGGGGCCAACGTCCTGACTTTC.

The sample holds one count of this clone. J is TRBJ2-7 and V is TRBV28, with D maybe TRBD1 (5 bases). Germline CDR1 and CDR2: MDHEN and SYDVKM. V was shortened by 5 bases and J by 0 bases, with 11 bases between the two germline ends. The CDR3 runs to 14 residues. The CDR3 loop reads CASSAPRVSYEQYV. CDR3 sequence (DNA): TGTGCCAGCAGTGCCCCCAGGGTCTCCTACGAGCAGTACGTC.

This chain connects TRBV18 to TRBJ2-5; 8 nucleotides align to TRBD1. Germline V gives CDR1 KGHSH, CDR2 LQKENI. The CDR3 runs to 14 residues. Trimming cost V 2 bases and J 4 bases; bases outside gene matches: 3. The CDR3 sequence: CASSPADRVETQYF. The CDR3 region has the DNA TGTGCCAGCTCACCAGCGGACAGGGTAGAGACCCAGTACTTC.